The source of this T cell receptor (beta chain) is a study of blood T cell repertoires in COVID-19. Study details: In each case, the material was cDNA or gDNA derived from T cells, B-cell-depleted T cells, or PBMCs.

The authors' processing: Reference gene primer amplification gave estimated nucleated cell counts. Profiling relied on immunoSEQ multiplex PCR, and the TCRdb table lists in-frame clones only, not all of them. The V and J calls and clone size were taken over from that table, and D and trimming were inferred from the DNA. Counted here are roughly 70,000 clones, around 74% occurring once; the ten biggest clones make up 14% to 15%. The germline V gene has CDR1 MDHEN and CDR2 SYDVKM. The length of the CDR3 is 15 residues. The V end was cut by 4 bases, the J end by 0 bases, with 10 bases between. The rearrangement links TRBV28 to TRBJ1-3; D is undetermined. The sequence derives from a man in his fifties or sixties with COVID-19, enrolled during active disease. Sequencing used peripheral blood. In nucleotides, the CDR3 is TGTGCCAGCAGTTCCCCCCGCGGCTCTGGAAACACCATATATTTT. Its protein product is CASSSPRGSGNTIYF.